The clone carrying this TCR beta chain occurred once. Its antigen is unknown. What was amplified from RNA transcripts were TCR beta CDR3 regions. First-round RT-PCR targeting the TCR CDR3 was performed with the HTBI primer set. TCRdb passed the multiplex PCR reads through MiXCR, listing each CDR3 protein once. The sample lists around 480,000 distinct CDR3 sequences, roughly 14% occurring once. The source of the sample is a study of T cells in Graves' hyperthyroidism and ophthalmopathy. Study observations and caveats: Using 13 V-J features, a model discriminated ophthalmopathy from stable hyperthyroidism. Most expanded thyroid clonotypes above 0.001 recurred in blood.

The CDR3 is 16 amino acids. The germline V gene has CDR1 LNHDA and CDR2 SQIVND (reference sequence). V shed 3 bases, J shed 1 base, and the junction held 1 base outside the gene matches. Diagnostic decisions used clinical symptoms, serum thyroxine and TRAb, thyroid ultrasound and orbital computed tomography. The specimen sequenced was blood. V gene TRBV19 combines with J gene TRBJ2-1, with 12 bases fitting TRBD2. The receptor's source is a woman aged 18-29 years with Graves' hyperthyroidism. CDR3 protein: CASSMGTSGSYNEQFF. The CDR3 DNA sequence: TGTGCCAGTAGTATGGGGACTAGCGGGTCCTACAATGAGCAGTTCTTC.